These T cell receptor beta chains were read from a single sample in a study of radiotherapy plus CTLA-4 blockade in lung cancer. Measured with immunoSEQ multiplex PCR; TCRdb has only the in-frame clones, and not every one. This table holds approximately 57,000 clones, about 80% found once. The specimen was peripheral blood, collected from a patient treated with radiotherapy plus ipilimumab. These receptors were collected from a human donor with non-small cell lung cancer whose response to radiotherapy plus ipilimumab could not be evaluated. Each CDR3 is given with its conserved first and last residue. A D gene is named only where the DNA matches it firmly. The size field is filled for only some rows; it gives once, few, many or a size class.

CDR3aa: CASSPGLAGTDTQYF
CDR3nt: TGTGCCAGCTCACCAGGACTAGCGGGCACAGATACGCAGTATTTT
abundance: NA
d_gene: TRBD2
len: 15
v_gene: TRBV18
j_gene: TRBJ2-3

CDR3aa: CASSHTDRDTNYGYTF
CDR3nt: TGCGCCAGCAGCCACACGGACAGGGATACTAACTATGGCTACACCTTC
abundance: NA
d_gene: TRBD1
len: 16
v_gene: TRBV4-3
j_gene: TRBJ1-2

CDR3aa: CAFRPQEGDTQYF
CDR3nt: TGTGCCTTCCGACCCCAGGAGGGAGATACGCAGTATTTT
abundance: NA
d_gene: NA
len: 13
v_gene: TRBV10-3
j_gene: TRBJ2-3

CDR3aa: CASSGQGSIDEKLFF
CDR3nt: TGTGCCAGCAGTGGACAGGGGTCTATTGATGAAAAACTGTTTTTT
abundance: NA
d_gene: TRBD1
len: 15
v_gene: TRBV2
j_gene: TRBJ1-4

CDR3aa: CASSWTGPSNYGYTF
CDR3nt: TGTGCCAGCAGCTGGACAGGGCCCTCTAACTATGGCTACACCTTC
abundance: few
d_gene: TRBD1
len: 15
v_gene: TRBV5-6
j_gene: TRBJ1-2

CDR3aa: CASSLDYEQFF
CDR3nt: TGCGCCAGCAGCTTGGACTATGAGCAGTTCTTC
abundance: NA
d_gene: NA
len: 11
v_gene: TRBV5-1
j_gene: TRBJ2-1

CDR3aa: CASSPRGGRTYEQYF
CDR3nt: TGTGCCAGCTCACCACGGGGGGGTCGGACCTACGAGCAGTACTTC
abundance: NA
d_gene: TRBD2
len: 15
v_gene: TRBV18
j_gene: TRBJ2-7

CDR3aa: CASERGFPTEAFF
CDR3nt: TGTGCCAGCGAACGAGGGTTCCCAACTGAAGCTTTCTTT
abundance: NA
d_gene: NA
len: 13
v_gene: TRBV27
j_gene: TRBJ1-1

CDR3aa: CSVEKRGGDTGELFF
CDR3nt: TGCAGCGTTGAGAAAAGGGGAGGCGACACCGGGGAGCTGTTTTTT
abundance: NA
d_gene: NA
len: 15
v_gene: TRBV29-1
j_gene: TRBJ2-2

CDR3aa: CASSSPPRGVYGYTF
CDR3nt: TGTGCCAGCAGCTCCCCCCCCAGGGGTGTCTATGGCTACACCTTC
abundance: NA
d_gene: NA
len: 15
v_gene: TRBV7-2
j_gene: TRBJ1-2

CDR3aa: CASSETSGGSGANVLTF
CDR3nt: TGTGCCAGCAGTGAAACTAGCGGGGGCTCTGGGGCCAACGTCCTGACTTTC
abundance: NA
d_gene: TRBD2
len: 17
v_gene: TRBV6-1
j_gene: TRBJ2-6

CDR3aa: CASSLEQGRSYEQYF
CDR3nt: TGCGCCAGCAGCTTGGAACAGGGGAGGTCCTACGAGCAGTACTTC
abundance: NA
d_gene: NA
len: 15
v_gene: TRBV5-1
j_gene: TRBJ2-7

CDR3aa: CASSYTGGRRQETQYF
CDR3nt: TGCGCCAGCAGTTACACAGGGGGTAGACGGCAAGAGACCCAGTACTTC
abundance: NA
d_gene: TRBD1
len: 16
v_gene: TRBV5-1
j_gene: TRBJ2-5

CDR3aa: CASSIAGDSYEQYF
CDR3nt: TGTGCCAGTAGTATTGCCGGGGATTCCTACGAGCAGTACTTC
abundance: NA
d_gene: NA
len: 14
v_gene: TRBV19
j_gene: TRBJ2-7

CDR3aa: CASSEWGTDWSGQYF
CDR3nt: TGTGCCAGCAGTGAATGGGGGACAGATTGGTCTGGGCAGTACTTC
abundance: few
d_gene: TRBD1
len: 15
v_gene: TRBV25-1
j_gene: TRBJ2-7

CDR3aa: CASLRGKAVGEAFF
CDR3nt: TGTGCCAGCCTTCGGGGAAAGGCCGTCGGTGAAGCTTTCTTT
abundance: once
d_gene: NA
len: 14
v_gene: TRBV5-6
j_gene: TRBJ1-1

CDR3aa: CSVEDPQVRMAFF
CDR3nt: TGCAGCGTTGAAGATCCGCAGGTTCGAATGGCTTTCTTT
abundance: NA
d_gene: NA
len: 13
v_gene: TRBV29-1
j_gene: TRBJ1-1

CDR3aa: CASSLALSQYNEQFF
CDR3nt: TGCGCCAGCAGCTTGGCCTTATCACAGTACAATGAGCAGTTCTTC
abundance: NA
d_gene: NA
len: 15
v_gene: TRBV5-1
j_gene: TRBJ2-1

CDR3aa: CASSPLMPGQSTDTQYF
CDR3nt: TGTGCCAGCAGCCCCCTCATGCCGGGACAGAGCACAGATACGCAGTATTTT
abundance: NA
d_gene: TRBD1
len: 17
v_gene: TRBV11-2
j_gene: TRBJ2-3

CDR3aa: CAWSAEGRGVYGYTF
CDR3nt: TGTGCCTGGAGTGCCGAGGGGAGGGGGGTCTATGGCTACACCTTC
abundance: NA
d_gene: NA
len: 15
v_gene: TRBV30
j_gene: TRBJ1-2

CDR3aa: CASSKAPTALQAEAFF
CDR3nt: TGTGCCAGCAGCAAAGCGCCGACAGCACTTCAAGCTGAAGCTTTCTTT
abundance: NA
d_gene: NA
len: 16
v_gene: TRBV21-1
j_gene: TRBJ1-1

CDR3aa: CASSFGQGPGGEKLFF
CDR3nt: TGTGCCAGCAGCTTTGGACAGGGGCCGGGGGGAGAAAAACTGTTTTTT
abundance: NA
d_gene: TRBD1
len: 16
v_gene: TRBV9
j_gene: TRBJ1-4

CDR3aa: CASSLGGSRDQETQYF
CDR3nt: TGTGCCAGCAGCTTAGGAGGTTCCAGAGACCAAGAGACCCAGTACTTC
abundance: NA
d_gene: NA
len: 16
v_gene: TRBV7-9
j_gene: TRBJ2-5

CDR3aa: CASSRVPTGAMEGYTF
CDR3nt: TGTGCCAGTAGTAGGGTTCCGACAGGGGCTATGGAAGGCTACACCTTC
abundance: NA
d_gene: TRBD1
len: 16
v_gene: TRBV19
j_gene: TRBJ1-2

CDR3aa: CASSIEGRGWSGANVLTF
CDR3nt: TGTGCCAGTAGTATAGAAGGCAGGGGATGGTCTGGGGCCAACGTCCTGACTTTC
abundance: NA
d_gene: NA
len: 18
v_gene: TRBV19
j_gene: TRBJ2-6

CDR3aa: CASSLGQGRGQPQHF
CDR3nt: TGTGCCAGCAGCTTGGGACAGGGGAGGGGTCAGCCCCAGCATTTT
abundance: few
d_gene: TRBD1
len: 15
v_gene: TRBV5-6
j_gene: TRBJ1-5

CDR3aa: CSVGGTANYGYTF
CDR3nt: TGCAGCGTTGGTGGGACAGCTAACTATGGCTACACCTTC
abundance: NA
d_gene: TRBD1
len: 13
v_gene: TRBV29-1
j_gene: TRBJ1-2

CDR3aa: CAINAGNEKLFF
CDR3nt: TGTGCCATCAATGCAGGCAATGAAAAACTGTTTTTT
abundance: NA
d_gene: NA
len: 12
v_gene: TRBV10-3
j_gene: TRBJ1-4

CDR3aa: CASSQDQLAGGSGDTQYF
CDR3nt: TGCGCCAGCAGCCAAGATCAGCTAGCGGGAGGGTCAGGAGATACGCAGTATTTT
abundance: NA
d_gene: TRBD2
len: 18
v_gene: TRBV4-3
j_gene: TRBJ2-3

CDR3aa: CASSLGEHPLEAFF
CDR3nt: TGCGCCAGCAGCTTAGGAGAGCATCCCCTCGAAGCTTTCTTT
abundance: once
d_gene: NA
len: 14
v_gene: TRBV5-1
j_gene: TRBJ1-1

CDR3aa: CASQRATNEKLFF
CDR3nt: TGCGCCAGCCAGAGGGCGACTAATGAAAAACTGTTTTTT
abundance: NA
d_gene: NA
len: 13
v_gene: TRBV10-1
j_gene: TRBJ1-4

CDR3aa: CASSQDSRRTAGANVLTF
CDR3nt: TGCGCCAGCAGCCAAGATAGCAGGCGGACAGCCGGGGCCAACGTCCTGACTTTC
abundance: NA
d_gene: NA
len: 18
v_gene: TRBV4-3
j_gene: TRBJ2-6

CDR3aa: CASSRTGETQYF
CDR3nt: TGCGCCAGCAGTAGAACGGGTGAGACCCAGTACTTC
abundance: NA
d_gene: NA
len: 12
v_gene: TRBV5-1
j_gene: TRBJ2-5

CDR3aa: CASSPSGTGGRNTEAFF
CDR3nt: TGTGCCAGCAGCCCCTCTGGGACAGGGGGCCGGAACACTGAAGCTTTCTTT
abundance: NA
d_gene: TRBD1
len: 17
v_gene: TRBV9
j_gene: TRBJ1-1

CDR3aa: CASSLTSGYTGELFF
CDR3nt: TGTGCCAGCAGCTTGACTAGCGGCTACACCGGGGAGCTGTTTTTT
abundance: NA
d_gene: TRBD2
len: 15
v_gene: TRBV5-4
j_gene: TRBJ2-2

CDR3aa: CATSRDRYEQYF
CDR3nt: TGTGCCACCAGCAGAGATCGCTACGAGCAGTACTTC
abundance: once
d_gene: NA
len: 12
v_gene: TRBV15
j_gene: TRBJ2-7

CDR3aa: CASSPTGTGRGYTF
CDR3nt: TGTGCCAGCAGCCCAACCGGGACAGGGAGGGGCTACACCTTC
abundance: NA
d_gene: TRBD1
len: 14
v_gene: TRBV28
j_gene: TRBJ1-2

CDR3aa: CASSLRDRGFYGYTF
CDR3nt: TGTGCCAGCAGCCTAAGGGACAGGGGGTTCTATGGCTACACCTTC
abundance: NA
d_gene: TRBD1
len: 15
v_gene: TRBV7-8
j_gene: TRBJ1-2

CDR3aa: CASSRDDRWETQYF
CDR3nt: TGTGCCAGCAGCAGGGATGATCGTTGGGAGACCCAGTACTTC
abundance: NA
d_gene: NA
len: 14
v_gene: TRBV6-1
j_gene: TRBJ2-5

CDR3aa: CASSKQGPYNEQFF
CDR3nt: TGTGCCAGCAGCAAACAGGGCCCCTACAATGAGCAGTTCTTC
abundance: NA
d_gene: NA
len: 14
v_gene: TRBV7-2
j_gene: TRBJ2-1

CDR3aa: CASSLTGADRIQETQYF
CDR3nt: TGTGCCAGCAGCCTGACAGGGGCAGACCGGATCCAAGAGACCCAGTACTTC
abundance: NA
d_gene: TRBD1
len: 17
v_gene: TRBV5-4
j_gene: TRBJ2-5

CDR3aa: CASSLDTSSYEQYF
CDR3nt: TGTGCCAGCAGCCTCGACACTTCCTCCTACGAGCAGTACTTC
abundance: NA
d_gene: NA
len: 14
v_gene: TRBV11-3
j_gene: TRBJ2-7

CDR3aa: CASRTRAGNSPLHF
CDR3nt: TGTGCCAGCAGAACCAGGGCAGGCAATTCACCCCTCCACTTT
abundance: NA
d_gene: NA
len: 14
v_gene: TRBV27
j_gene: TRBJ1-6

CDR3aa: CASSPLGRGDQETQYF
CDR3nt: TGCGCCAGCAGCCCCTTGGGGCGGGGGGACCAAGAGACCCAGTACTTC
abundance: once
d_gene: TRBD2
len: 16
v_gene: TRBV4-3
j_gene: TRBJ2-5

CDR3aa: CSARDEGGRNSYEQYF
CDR3nt: TGCAGCGCGCGTGACGAGGGGGGGCGGAACTCCTACGAGCAGTACTTC
abundance: NA
d_gene: NA
len: 16
v_gene: TRBV29-1
j_gene: TRBJ2-7

CDR3aa: CASSESSGDYEQYF
CDR3nt: TGCGCCAGCAGTGAGTCGTCCGGAGATTACGAGCAGTACTTC
abundance: NA
d_gene: NA
len: 14
v_gene: TRBV10-2
j_gene: TRBJ2-7

CDR3aa: CASSLGGTQVYGYTF
CDR3nt: TGCGCCAGCAGCTTGGGAGGGACACAAGTCTATGGCTACACCTTC
abundance: NA
d_gene: NA
len: 15
v_gene: TRBV5-1
j_gene: TRBJ1-2

CDR3aa: CSAKHGNTIYF
CDR3nt: TGCAGTGCCAAACACGGAAACACCATATATTTT
abundance: NA
d_gene: NA
len: 11
v_gene: TRBV20-1
j_gene: TRBJ1-3

CDR3aa: CASSRGDWTEAFF
CDR3nt: TGTGCCAGCAGCCGCGGAGACTGGACTGAAGCTTTCTTT
abundance: NA
d_gene: NA
len: 13
v_gene: TRBV9
j_gene: TRBJ1-1

CDR3aa: CASSLPGGPGYEQYF
CDR3nt: TGTGCCAGCAGTTTACCGGGAGGGCCGGGATACGAGCAGTACTTC
abundance: NA
d_gene: TRBD2
len: 15
v_gene: TRBV28
j_gene: TRBJ2-7

CDR3aa: CASSNTDSSGNTIYF
CDR3nt: TGTGCCAGTAGTAATACTGACAGCTCTGGAAACACCATATATTTT
abundance: NA
d_gene: NA
len: 15
v_gene: TRBV19
j_gene: TRBJ1-3

CDR3aa: CASGLTGDTEAFF
CDR3nt: TGTGCCAGTGGACTGACAGGCGACACTGAAGCTTTCTTT
abundance: NA
d_gene: NA
len: 13
v_gene: TRBV19
j_gene: TRBJ1-1

CDR3aa: CASRPGLAGGNTGELFF
CDR3nt: TGTGCCAGCAGGCCGGGACTAGCGGGGGGGAACACCGGGGAGCTGTTTTTT
abundance: NA
d_gene: TRBD2
len: 17
v_gene: TRBV5-4
j_gene: TRBJ2-2

CDR3aa: CASSLYSGSGNEQFF
CDR3nt: TGTGCCAGCAGCTTATATAGCGGGAGTGGGAATGAGCAGTTCTTC
abundance: NA
d_gene: TRBD2
len: 15
v_gene: TRBV11-3
j_gene: TRBJ2-1

CDR3aa: CAISMQGRGYTF
CDR3nt: TGTGCCATCAGTATGCAGGGAAGGGGCTACACCTTC
abundance: NA
d_gene: NA
len: 12
v_gene: TRBV10-3
j_gene: TRBJ1-2

CDR3aa: CASTTPSVYEQYF
CDR3nt: TGTGCCAGCACAACCCCTAGCGTCTACGAGCAGTACTTC
abundance: NA
d_gene: NA
len: 13
v_gene: TRBV28
j_gene: TRBJ2-7

CDR3aa: CASLKGTTHTGELFF
CDR3nt: TGTGCCAGCCTCAAGGGGACTACACACACCGGGGAGCTGTTTTTT
abundance: NA
d_gene: TRBD2
len: 15
v_gene: TRBV2
j_gene: TRBJ2-2

CDR3aa: CASSVGPRDSGNTIYF
CDR3nt: TGTGCCAGCAGCGTAGGTCCACGAGACTCTGGAAACACCATATATTTT
abundance: NA
d_gene: NA
len: 16
v_gene: TRBV9
j_gene: TRBJ1-3